These 9 T cell receptor beta chains came from one sample sequenced in a study of blood T cell repertoires in COVID-19. The assay was immunoSEQ multiplex PCR, and TCRdb's table has in-frame clones only and misses some. The sample comprises over 250,000 clones, 70% to 75% of which are singletons, and around 3.4% rests with the top ten. The sequencing sample was made of peripheral blood. The receptors shown here come from a woman at least 80 years old with acute or convalescent COVID-19.

The chain combines TRBV9 with TRBJ1-3; TRBD1 aligns across 9 bases. This CDR3 is 15 amino acids long. Trimming at V came to 0 bases and at J to 4 bases, leaving 2 bases not matched to a gene. Germline loops: CDR1 SGDLS, CDR2 YYNGEE. Here the CDR3 reads CASSVAGQGGNTIYF. The DNA for the CDR3 is TGTGCCAGCAGCGTAGCGGGACAGGGAGGAAACACCATATATTTT.

This clone was observed a handful of times. V is TRBV5-1 and J is TRBJ1-4, with 8 positions matching TRBD1. V was clipped by 5 bases and J by 4 bases; unmatched bases: 4. There are 14 residues in the CDR3. Germline values: CDR1 SGHRS, CDR2 YFSETQ. CDR3 sequence (DNA): TGCGCCAGCAGGACAGGGGAGCGTAATGAAAAACTGTTTTTT. This codes for CASRTGERNEKLFF.

The V gene is TRBV4-1, the J gene TRBJ2-1; 10 bases agree with TRBD2. Germline-derived CDR1 and CDR2 are MGHRA and YSYEKL. V dropped 4 bases and J dropped 7; count of bases not matched to a gene: 4. This CDR3 comprises 14 residues. The CDR3 reads CASSPASGGNEQFF. The CDR3 nucleotides read TGCGCCAGCAGCCCCGCTAGCGGGGGTAATGAGCAGTTCTTC.

The rearrangement joins TRBV7-9 to TRBJ2-3; 13 nucleotides agree with TRBD2. The CDR3 has 15 amino acids. The germline gives CDR1 SEHNR, CDR2 FQNEAQ (reference sequence). V dropped 5 bases and J dropped 4; count of bases not matched to a gene: 3. The CDR3 bases are TGTGCCAGCAGCACTAGCGGGAGGGCCGCAGATACGCAGTATTTT. This encodes CASSTSGRAADTQYF.

The chain uses TRBV19 and TRBJ1-5; 9 bases align to TRBD1. The CDR3 is 15 amino acids. The V gene end was trimmed by 8 bases and the J gene end by 4 bases; junction bases not matched to a gene: 9. The germline V gene encodes CDR1 LNHDA and CDR2 SQIVND (reference sequence). CDR3 amino acids: CASGLTGTGNQPQHF. The CDR3 DNA follows: TGTGCCAGTGGACTTACCGGGACAGGGAATCAGCCCCAGCATTTT.

This chain's CDR3 is CASSAIRVNTEAFF. The CDR3, as DNA: TGTGCCAGCAGCGCCATCAGGGTGAACACTGAAGCTTTCTTT. J is TRBJ1-1 and V is TRBV9, with TRBD1 as a possible D gene (5 bases). The germline gives CDR1 SGDLS, CDR2 YYNGEE. The length of the CDR3 is 14 residues. V lost 3 bases and J lost 0, with 9 bases in between.

The J gene is TRBJ1-1, the V gene TRBV19, with TRBD1 matching 8 bases. In germline, CDR1 is LNHDA, CDR2 SQIVND (reference sequence). The CDR3 length is 15 residues. Trimming took 5 bases from V and 10 from J; bases not matched to a gene: 15. CDR3 region: CASSHAGTGGVGAFF. The DNA of the CDR3 is TGTGCCAGTAGTCACGCCGGGACAGGAGGGGTCGGAGCTTTCTTT.

This chain uses TRBV5-1 with TRBJ1-6; the D is unclear. CDR1 and CDR2 (germline): SGHRS, YFSETQ. V was pared by 0 bases and J by 5 bases, with 15 bases between. The CDR3 is made up of 17 amino acids. The CDR3 spells CASSLVGRGWNNSPLHF. For the CDR3, the DNA is TGCGCCAGCAGCTTGGTGGGGAGAGGGTGGAATAATTCACCCCTCCACTTT.

V usage is TRBV28 and J usage is TRBJ1-2, with D unresolved. The CDR3 is 13 residues long. The V and J ends lost 3 bases and 1 base respectively, with 6 bases between them. CDR1 is MDHEN and CDR2 is SYDVKM in the germline V gene. CDR3 amino acids: CASSLGSNYGYTF. DNA for the CDR3: TGTGCCAGCAGTTTGGGGAGTAACTATGGCTACACCTTC.